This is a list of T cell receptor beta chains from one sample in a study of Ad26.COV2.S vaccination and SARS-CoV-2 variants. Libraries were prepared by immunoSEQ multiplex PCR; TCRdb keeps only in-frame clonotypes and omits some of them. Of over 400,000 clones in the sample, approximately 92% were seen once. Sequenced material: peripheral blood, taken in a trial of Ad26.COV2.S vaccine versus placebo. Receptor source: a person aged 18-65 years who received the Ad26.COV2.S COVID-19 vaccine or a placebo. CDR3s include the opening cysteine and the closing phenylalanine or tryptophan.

CDR3 protein: CASSSATGELFF; V gene: TRBV12-3/TRBV12-4; CDR3 length: 12; J gene: TRBJ1-4
CDR3 protein: CASSPKGELPQHF; V gene: TRBV5-6; CDR3 length: 13; J gene: TRBJ1-5
CDR3 protein: CASSLLGGQIYQPQHF; V gene: TRBV7-2; CDR3 length: 16; J gene: TRBJ1-5
CDR3 protein: CASSWVWLETQYF; V gene: TRBV6-2/TRBV6-3; CDR3 length: 13; J gene: TRBJ2-5
CDR3 protein: CASSSDPGVILDNGYTF; V gene: TRBV5-6; CDR3 length: 17; J gene: TRBJ1-2
CDR3 protein: CASSPSWGPYEQYF; V gene: TRBV6-5; CDR3 length: 14; J gene: TRBJ2-7
CDR3 protein: CASSFGTAGSSYNSPLHF; V gene: TRBV7-9; CDR3 length: 18; J gene: TRBJ1-6
CDR3 protein: CASSLSGGRGNGYTF; V gene: TRBV27; CDR3 length: 15; J gene: TRBJ1-2
CDR3 protein: CASSVEGAISYNEQFF; V gene: TRBV9; CDR3 length: 16; J gene: TRBJ2-1
CDR3 protein: CASSSTDFALAGAGETQYF; V gene: TRBV5-1; CDR3 length: 19; J gene: TRBJ2-5
CDR3 protein: CASKGPGQAPQEQYF; V gene: TRBV23-1; CDR3 length: 15; J gene: TRBJ2-7
CDR3 protein: CASSAAYRADRAKNIQYF; V gene: TRBV27; CDR3 length: 18; J gene: TRBJ2-4
CDR3 protein: CASSPGTSGWADTQYF; V gene: TRBV5-1; CDR3 length: 16; J gene: TRBJ2-3
CDR3 protein: CASSYVLDNHIEDYGYTF; V gene: TRBV6-2/TRBV6-3; CDR3 length: 18; J gene: TRBJ1-2
CDR3 protein: CASSIGGINYGYTF; V gene: TRBV21-1; CDR3 length: 14; J gene: TRBJ1-2
CDR3 protein: CASSDLPNSGANVLTF; V gene: TRBV25-1; CDR3 length: 16; J gene: TRBJ2-6
CDR3 protein: CSVSRPPGRTLGEAFF; V gene: TRBV29-1; CDR3 length: 16; J gene: TRBJ1-1
CDR3 protein: CASSYRSGGVYEQYF; V gene: TRBV7-2; CDR3 length: 15; J gene: TRBJ2-7
CDR3 protein: CASSPDRYNEQFF; V gene: TRBV6-5; CDR3 length: 13; J gene: TRBJ2-1
CDR3 protein: CSVEIIGGWRNYGYTF; V gene: TRBV29-1; CDR3 length: 16; J gene: TRBJ1-2
CDR3 protein: CASSLGANTGELFF; V gene: TRBV6-5; CDR3 length: 14; J gene: TRBJ2-2
CDR3 protein: CASSPGRGVDEKLFF; V gene: TRBV18; CDR3 length: 15; J gene: TRBJ1-4
CDR3 protein: CASSPQGEPQHF; V gene: TRBV5-4; CDR3 length: 12; J gene: TRBJ1-5
CDR3 protein: CASSQGATEAFF; V gene: TRBV3-1/TRBV3-2; CDR3 length: 12; J gene: TRBJ1-1
CDR3 protein: CASSLRGGGEKLFF; V gene: TRBV5-4; CDR3 length: 14; J gene: TRBJ1-4
CDR3 protein: CASSLARAGGQSEQFF; V gene: TRBV5-1; CDR3 length: 16; J gene: TRBJ2-1
CDR3 protein: CAPNRRGLADTQYF; V gene: TRBV24-1; CDR3 length: 14; J gene: TRBJ2-3
CDR3 protein: CASSLGPGGSYEQYF; V gene: TRBV7-7; CDR3 length: 15; J gene: TRBJ2-7
CDR3 protein: CASSSHRASGANVLTF; V gene: TRBV6-2/TRBV6-3; CDR3 length: 16; J gene: TRBJ2-6
CDR3 protein: CASSQEGTTYEQYF; V gene: TRBV4-1; CDR3 length: 14; J gene: TRBJ2-7
CDR3 protein: CASGLDTGPANEKLFF; V gene: TRBV12-5; CDR3 length: 16; J gene: TRBJ1-4
CDR3 protein: CASSSLTGTYGYTF; V gene: TRBV28; CDR3 length: 14; J gene: TRBJ1-2
CDR3 protein: CASSAEKRTILF; V gene: TRBV9; CDR3 length: 12; J gene: TRBJ1-1
CDR3 protein: CASSTREAGELFF; V gene: TRBV7-8; CDR3 length: 13; J gene: TRBJ2-2
CDR3 protein: CASSLTGYTEAFF; V gene: TRBV19; CDR3 length: 13; J gene: TRBJ1-1
CDR3 protein: CATSRPMTRDRGNEQFF; V gene: TRBV15; CDR3 length: 17; J gene: TRBJ2-1
CDR3 protein: CASSLGGGANVLTF; V gene: TRBV6-5; CDR3 length: 14; J gene: TRBJ2-6
CDR3 protein: CASSQVVSSGTGELFF; V gene: TRBV3-1/TRBV3-2; CDR3 length: 16; J gene: TRBJ2-2
CDR3 protein: CASSSRDPVLTREQYF; V gene: TRBV27; CDR3 length: 16; J gene: TRBJ2-7
CDR3 protein: CASSQNRDSPLHF; V gene: TRBV11-3; CDR3 length: 13; J gene: TRBJ1-6
CDR3 protein: CASSKGTGGANTEAFF; V gene: TRBV19; CDR3 length: 16; J gene: TRBJ1-1
CDR3 protein: CASSEGGNTIYF; V gene: TRBV10-2; CDR3 length: 12; J gene: TRBJ1-3
CDR3 protein: CASQRPGGTQKAGGYTF; V gene: TRBV7-9; CDR3 length: 17; J gene: TRBJ1-2
CDR3 protein: CASSDGASYEQYF; V gene: TRBV6-1; CDR3 length: 13; J gene: TRBJ2-7
CDR3 protein: CASSITAGSKEKLFF; V gene: TRBV7-9; CDR3 length: 15; J gene: TRBJ1-4